The next 8 T cell receptor beta chains were all read from a single sample in a study of blood T cell repertoires in COVID-19. Measured with immunoSEQ multiplex PCR; TCRdb has only the in-frame clones, and not every one. Of 140,000 to 150,000 clones listed, roughly 90% are singletons. The sample taken for sequencing was PBMCs or T cells enriched from blood (not recorded which). These receptors came from a woman in her 30s with acute COVID-19.

The V gene is TRBV19, the J gene TRBJ1-2, with D perhaps matching TRBD1 (6 bases). CDR1 is LNHDA, CDR2 SQIVND, per germline (reference sequence). The V end lost 6 bases, the J end lost 5 bases, and 19 bases lay between the germline ends. This CDR3 comprises 15 residues. CDR3 in DNA: TGTGCCAGTAGGGTGACAGGCAACACTGGATATGGCTACACCTTC. Its protein product is CASRVTGNTGYGYTF.

The rearrangement uses TRBV5-1 and TRBJ2-5; 8 bases map to TRBD1. CDR1 SGHRS and CDR2 YFSETQ come from the germline V gene. The CDR3 extends over 16 amino acids. Trimming cost V 2 bases and J 5 bases; bases outside gene matches: 11. The DNA of the CDR3 is TGCGCCAGCAGCTTCACCGGACAGGGCTCTGCGGAGACCCAGTACTTC. This encodes CASSFTGQGSAETQYF.

The chain recombines TRBV7-6 with TRBJ2-3, with D perhaps matching TRBD2 (5 bases). V was clipped by 11 bases and J by 4 bases, with 16 bases between them. Germline V CDR1 and CDR2: SGHVS, FNYEAQ. This CDR3 has 13 amino acids. The CDR3 DNA sequence: TGTGCCTCAGGACTTAGCTGGTCAGATACGCAGTATTTT. Translated: CASGLSWSDTQYF.

V usage is TRBV6-5 and J usage is TRBJ1-1; D remains ambiguous. The CDR3 is made up of 13 amino acids. Trimming removed 3 bases at V and 1 base at J, with 6 bases between. The germline CDR1 and CDR2 sequences are MNHEY and SVGAGI. The CDR3 DNA sequence: TGTGCCAGCAGTTATGAGGGGAACACTGAAGCTTTCTTT. Encoded protein: CASSYEGNTEAFF.

V and J are TRBV19 and TRBJ1-3; no firm D call. Germline V gene data show CDR1 as LNHDA and CDR2 as SQIVND (reference sequence). The V and J ends lost 6 bases and 0 bases respectively, with 12 bases between them. The CDR3 is 15 amino acids. The CDR3 loop is CASRTDINSGNTIYF. The CDR3 DNA sequence: TGTGCCAGTAGGACCGACATAAACTCTGGAAACACCATATATTTT.

The gene calls are TRBV30 and TRBJ1-4, with 7 nucleotides matching TRBD1. The CDR3 runs 14 residues. The J segment lost 6 bases and the V segment lost 4 bases, leaving 8 bases of the junction unmatched. Germline CDR1 GTSNPN, CDR2 SVGIG (reference sequence). CDR3 residues: CAWTPGQLYEKLFF. Here the CDR3 DNA reads TGTGCCTGGACCCCGGGACAGCTGTATGAAAAACTGTTTTTT. The full variable domain, rest sourced from reference TRBV30 and TRBJ1-4, is SQTIHQWPATLVQPVGSPLSLECTVEGTSNPNLYWYRQAAGRGLQLLFYSVGIGQISSEVPQNLSASRPQDRQFILSSKKLLLSDSGFYLCAWTPGQLYEKLFFGSGTQLSVL.

The V gene is TRBV3-1 (or the pseudogene TRBV3-2), the J gene TRBJ2-7, with D uncertain. Trimming stripped 3 bases from V and 6 bases from J, with 9 bases between. Looked up from germline, CDR1 is LGHDT and CDR2 is YNNKEL (reference sequence). The CDR3 contains 12 residues. Written as DNA, the CDR3 is TGTGCCAGCAGCCATTCCATCGGCGAGCAGTACTTC. Translated, it gives CASSHSIGEQYF.

The CDR3 region is CASSRGQGSEKLFF. CDR3 in DNA: TGTGCCAGCAGCCGCGGACAGGGTTCTGAAAAACTGTTTTTT. The chain combines TRBV11-1 with TRBJ1-4, with 8 nucleotides matching TRBD1. Germline V gene sequence: CDR1 SGHAT, CDR2 FQDESV (reference sequence). The J segment lost 7 bases and the V segment lost 5 bases, leaving 6 bases of the junction unmatched. The CDR3 has 14 residues.